This is a list of T cell receptor beta chains from one sample in a study of T cells in Graves' hyperthyroidism and ophthalmopathy. TCRdb itself ran the multiplex PCR reads through MiXCR, one entry per CDR3 protein. The sample contains 690,000 or so distinct CDR3 sequences, about 17% of which appear only once. Sequencing was carried out using blood. All receptors derive from a woman aged 45-60 years with Graves' hyperthyroidism that later progressed to Graves' ophthalmopathy. The CDR3 runs from the conserved cysteine through the conserved F or W. A D gene is named only where the DNA matches it firmly. Clone size is not always given. Where it is, it says once, few, many or a class for expanded clones.

D gene	V gene	clone size	J gene	CDR3 protein	CDR3 DNA
TRBD1	TRBV20-1	many	TRBJ1-2	CSARGGTADNYGYTF	TGCAGTGCTAGAGGTGGGACAGCGGATAACTATGGCTACACCTTC
-	TRBV12-3/TRBV12-4	-	TRBJ1-4	CASSLEIQGGGEKLFF	TGTGCCAGCAGTTTAGAAATCCAGGGAGGAGGGGAAAAACTGTTTTTT
-	TRBV29-1	few	TRBJ2-3	CSVDEGLDTQYF	TGCAGCGTTGATGAAGGACTAGATACGCAGTATTTT
-	TRBV18	-	TRBJ1-2	CASSPPFLGPRRWDGYTF	TGTGCCAGCTCACCACCGTTCCTCGGCCCCCGAAGATGGGATGGCTACACCTTC
-	TRBV7-7	-	TRBJ2-2	CASSRDLYTGELFF	TGTGCTAGCAGCCGGGACCTGTACACCGGGGAGCTGTTTTTT
TRBD1	TRBV3-1	many	TRBJ2-3	CASSQVPGTGSHTQYF	TGTGCCAGCAGCCAAGTTCCCGGGACAGGGTCCCATACGCAGTATTTT
-	TRBV2	many	TRBJ1-1	CASSEYQGYTEAFF	TGTGCCAGCAGTGAATATCAGGGATACACTGAAGCTTTCTTT
TRBD2	TRBV3-1	-	TRBJ2-1	CASSQSSRDYNKQFF	TGTGCCAGCAGCCAATCTAGCAGGGACTACAATAAGCAGTTCTTC
-	TRBV2	many	TRBJ1-1	CASSEVGLNTEAFF	TGTGCCAGCAGTGAAGTCGGGCTGAACACTGAAGCTTTCTTT
-	TRBV29-1	few	TRBJ1-5	CSVGRGPRQPQHF	TGCAGCGTCGGCAGGGGCCCTCGTCAGCCCCAGCATTTT
TRBD1	TRBV6-1	-	TRBJ1-5	CASSDGQGADQPQHF	TGTGCCAGCAGCGACGGACAGGGGGCTGATCAGCCCCAGCATTTT
-	TRBV27	-	TRBJ1-5	CASSLSWDLNQPQHF	TGTGCCAGCAGTTTATCTTGGGATCTTAATCAGCCCCAGCATTTT
TRBD1	TRBV9	-	TRBJ1-6	CASSVAGGGSSPLHF	TGTGCCAGCAGCGTAGCAGGGGGTGGTAGTTCACCCCTCCACTTT
-	TRBV11-3	many	TRBJ2-1	CASSDRLGGGNEQFF	TGTGCCAGCAGCGATAGACTCGGTGGAGGCAATGAGCAGTTCTTC
-	TRBV7-8	-	TRBJ2-3	CASSLVQAAWLTDTQYF	TGTGCCAGCAGCTTAGTACAGGCGGCTTGGCTTACAGATACGCAGTATTTT
-	TRBV7-9	many	TRBJ1-1	CASSKQGNTEAFF	TGTGCCAGCAGTAAACAGGGGAACACTGAAGCTTTCTTT
-	TRBV12-3/TRBV12-4	many	TRBJ1-4	CASQKMEGGEKLFF	TGTGCCAGCCAAAAAATGGAGGGCGGTGAAAAACTGTTTTTT
-	TRBV12-3/TRBV12-4	many	TRBJ1-2	CASSSGSLTNGYTF	TGTGCCAGCAGCAGTGGCTCCCTAACTAATGGCTACACCTTC
-	TRBV5-6	many	TRBJ1-4	CASSFTGTQEKLFF	TGTGCCAGCAGCTTCACCGGGACACAAGAAAAACTGTTTTTT
-	TRBV2	few	TRBJ1-6	CASSVARGGSPLHF	TGTGCCAGCAGTGTGGCCCGGGGGGGATCACCCCTCCACTTT
-	TRBV6-5	-	TRBJ2-3	CASSYSATDTQYF	TGTGCCAGCAGTTACTCGGCGACAGATACGCAGTATTTT
-	TRBV20-1	-	TRBJ2-4	CSARPPGLTNIQYF	TGCAGTGCTAGGCCCCCTGGACTAACCAACATTCAGTACTTC
TRBD2	TRBV3-1	few	TRBJ2-3	CASSQDQAGGQDTQYF	TGTGCCAGCAGCCAAGATCAGGCGGGGGGGCAAGATACGCAGTATTTT
-	TRBV4-1	few	TRBJ1-2	CASRLALGNYGYTF	TGCGCCAGCAGGTTAGCGCTAGGTAACTATGGCTACACCTTC
-	TRBV2	many	TRBJ2-7	CASSLAGQTYYEQYF	TGTGCCAGCAGTTTGGCGGGACAGACATACTACGAGCAGTACTTC
-	TRBV27	few	TRBJ1-3	CASSLTPSGGSGNTIYF	TGTGCCAGCAGTTTAACCCCCTCCGGCGGCTCTGGAAACACCATATATTTT
-	TRBV5-1	few	TRBJ2-2	CASSLGIRNTGELFF	TGCGCCAGCAGCTTGGGGATCAGGAACACCGGGGAGCTGTTTTTT
-	TRBV3-1	many	TRBJ2-1	CASSQWSERDEQFF	TGTGCCAGCAGCCAATGGTCCGAACGGGATGAGCAGTTCTTC
-	TRBV3-1	-	TRBJ2-7	CASSPGNCRSLLEQYF	TGTGCCAGCAGCCCGGGGAACTGCCGTTCGTTACTCGAGCAGTACTTC
-	TRBV15	-	TRBJ1-5	CATSRETGLANQPQHF	TGTGCCACCAGCAGAGAGACAGGCCTGGCAAATCAGCCCCAGCATTTT
TRBD1	TRBV2	many	TRBJ2-3	CASSGRQGITDTQYF	TGTGCCAGCAGTGGTCGACAGGGAATCACAGATACGCAGTATTTT
-	TRBV12-3/TRBV12-4	-	TRBJ2-3	CASSFRQWTDTQYF	TGTGCCAGCAGTTTTCGACAGTGGACCGATACGCAGTATTTT
-	TRBV7-9	-	TRBJ2-5	CASSQRKGEAQYF	TGTGCCAGCAGCCAACGGAAAGGGGAGGCCCAGTACTTC
TRBD1	TRBV6-5	many	TRBJ2-7	CASSYQRPGQRLDEQYF	TGTGCCAGCAGTTATCAAAGACCGGGACAGAGACTTGACGAGCAGTACTTC
-	TRBV13	many	TRBJ2-3	CASSGAGTSTDTQYF	TGTGCCAGCAGCGGAGCGGGTACTAGCACAGATACGCAGTATTTT
-	TRBV6-5	many	TRBJ1-2	CASSYSRDFSGGYTF	TGTGCCAGCAGTTACTCGAGGGACTTTTCGGGCGGCTACACCTTC
-	TRBV27	-	TRBJ1-4	CASRALEREKLFF	TGTGCCAGCCGTGCCTTGGAGCGGGAAAAACTGTTTTTT
-	TRBV15	-	TRBJ1-4	CATSRDPLGDEKLFF	TGTGCCACCAGCAGAGATCCCCTCGGGGATGAAAAACTGTTTTTT
-	TRBV12-3/TRBV12-4	-	TRBJ1-1	CASEVGRAMNTEAFF	TGTGCCAGCGAGGTTGGCAGAGCAATGAACACTGAAGCTTTCTTT
TRBD2	TRBV6-1	many	TRBJ2-1	CASSTGLAGEQFF	TGTGCCAGCAGTACCGGACTAGCCGGTGAGCAGTTCTTC
-	TRBV12-5	many	TRBJ2-5	CASMDSTQETQYF	TGTGCTAGTATGGACTCAACTCAAGAGACCCAGTACTTC
TRBD1	TRBV11-2	many	TRBJ2-7	CASSLAGTGDYEQYF	TGTGCCAGCAGCTTAGCCGGGACAGGGGACTACGAGCAGTACTTC
-	TRBV6-1	many	TRBJ2-5	CASILGLGREETQYF	TGTGCCAGCATCCTCGGGCTAGGACGGGAAGAGACCCAGTACTTC
-	TRBV7-9	few	TRBJ1-2	CASSNPGVPYGYTF	TGTGCCAGCAGCAACCCGGGGGTCCCCTATGGCTACACCTTC
TRBD1	TRBV30	many	TRBJ1-5	CAWDRGGNQPQHF	TGTGCCTGGGACAGGGGAGGCAATCAGCCCCAGCATTTT
-	TRBV30	many	TRBJ1-2	CAWSVRAKGYTF	TGTGCCTGGAGTGTTCGGGCTAAGGGCTACACCTTC
-	TRBV11-1	many	TRBJ2-5	CASSLRGGDQETQYF	TGTGCCAGCAGCTTACGAGGGGGGGACCAAGAGACCCAGTACTTC
-	TRBV27	few	TRBJ2-2	CASSGSNTGELFF	TGTGCCAGCAGTGGTTCGAACACCGGGGAGCTGTTTTTT
-	TRBV12-3/TRBV12-4	-	TRBJ1-5	CASSSTGHFPNQPQHF	TGTGCCAGCAGCTCCACGGGACATTTTCCAAATCAGCCCCAGCATTTT
-	TRBV6-6	many	TRBJ2-5	CASSYGGVQETQYF	TGTGCCAGCAGTTACGGCGGAGTCCAAGAGACCCAGTACTTC
TRBD1	TRBV7-8	many	TRBJ2-7	CASSLESGQGTYEQYF	TGTGCCAGCAGCTTAGAAAGCGGACAGGGAACCTACGAGCAGTACTTC
TRBD1	TRBV7-8	-	TRBJ1-1	CASNPGTGFTEAFF	TGTGCCAGCAACCCCGGGACAGGGTTCACTGAAGCTTTCTTT
-	TRBV2	many	TRBJ1-4	CASSERGVMYEKLFF	TGTGCCAGCAGTGAGAGGGGAGTGATGTATGAAAAACTGTTTTTT
-	TRBV18	many	TRBJ2-3	CASLTTDTQYF	TGTGCCAGCCTAACCACAGATACGCAGTATTTT
-	TRBV20-1	many	TRBJ2-7	CSATRVGYEQYF	TGCAGTGCTACCCGCGTAGGCTATGAGCAGTACTTC
TRBD1	TRBV7-9	-	TRBJ1-1	CASSVWGQGTSQAFF	TGTGCCAGCAGCGTTTGGGGACAGGGAACGTCTCAAGCTTTCTTT
TRBD1	TRBV15	few	TRBJ2-3	CAIQNRDRVRNTQYF	TGTGCCATCCAAAACCGGGACAGGGTTCGAAATACGCAGTATTTT
TRBD1	TRBV19	-	TRBJ1-1	CASSMRQGRTEAFF	TGTGCCAGTAGTATGAGACAGGGTAGGACTGAAGCTTTCTTT